The clone carrying this T cell receptor (beta chain) occurred a few times. V lost 5 bases, J lost 10 bases, and 9 bases lay in between. The germline V gene has CDR1 DFQATT and CDR2 SNEGSKA (reference sequence). There are 10 residues in the CDR3. This record comes from a study of identical twins. cDNA molecules carried unique molecular identifiers, and template switching added a universal primer site. TCRdb recomputed calls from the 5' RACE reads with MiXCR, one row per CDR3 protein. The sample shows 550,000 to 700,000 distinct CDR3 sequences, 21% of them seen only once. This sample also belongs to another study, concerning T cells expressing NK-cell markers.

The source of this sequence is a woman aged 18-29 years in good health. This chain uses TRBV20-1 with TRBJ2-1; D unresolved. Sample: PBMCs. The CDR3 DNA reads as TGCAGTGCTGCAAAATCAGAGCAGTTCTTC. Its translation: CSAAKSEQFF.